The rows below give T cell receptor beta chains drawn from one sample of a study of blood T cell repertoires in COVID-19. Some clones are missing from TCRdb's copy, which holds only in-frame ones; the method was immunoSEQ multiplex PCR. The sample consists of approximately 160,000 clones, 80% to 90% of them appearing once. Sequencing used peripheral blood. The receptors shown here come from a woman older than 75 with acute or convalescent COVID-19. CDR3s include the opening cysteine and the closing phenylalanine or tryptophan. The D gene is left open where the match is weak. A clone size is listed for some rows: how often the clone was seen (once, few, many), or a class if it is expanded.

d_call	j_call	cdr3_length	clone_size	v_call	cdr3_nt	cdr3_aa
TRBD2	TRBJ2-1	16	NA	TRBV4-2	TGTGCCAGCAGCCAAGATAGCGGGGGGGCCTACAATGAGCAGTTCTTC	CASSQDSGGAYNEQFF
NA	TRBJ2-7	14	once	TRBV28	TGTGCCAGCAGTTTAGGGCAGCCCCCCTACGAGCAGTACTTC	CASSLGQPPYEQYF
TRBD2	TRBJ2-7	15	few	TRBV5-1	TGCGCCAGCAGCGCGGTACTAGCGGGAGGATCCGAGCAGTACTTC	CASSAVLAGGSEQYF
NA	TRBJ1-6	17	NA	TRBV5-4	TGTGCCAGCAGCGTGGACCGAAAAGAGGGCTATAATTCACCCCTCCACTTT	CASSVDRKEGYNSPLHF
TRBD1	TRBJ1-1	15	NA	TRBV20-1	TGCAGTGCTAGTGGCGGGACAGCCCTGAACACTGAAGCTTTCTTT	CSASGGTALNTEAFF
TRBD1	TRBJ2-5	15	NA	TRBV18	TGTGCCAGCTCACTGGGGACAGGCGGAAAGGAGACCCAGTACTTC	CASSLGTGGKETQYF
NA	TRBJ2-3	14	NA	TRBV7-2	TGTGCCAGCAAGTCGCGGGGTAGGACAGATACGCAGTATTTT	CASKSRGRTDTQYF
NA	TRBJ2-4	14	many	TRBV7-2	TGTGCCAGCAGCTTATTCAGAACACTAGGCATTCAGTACTTC	CASSLFRTLGIQYF
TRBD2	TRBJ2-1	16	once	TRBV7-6	TGTGCCAGCAGCCCTGGGGGGGTCATTTGGGGTAATGAGCAGTTCTTC	CASSPGGVIWGNEQFF
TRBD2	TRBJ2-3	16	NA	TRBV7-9	TGTGCCAGCAGCTCCAGACTAGCGGGGGACACAGATACGCAGTATTTT	CASSSRLAGDTDTQYF
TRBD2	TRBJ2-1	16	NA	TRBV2	TGTGCCAGCAGTGGGACTAGCGGGAATAGGTACAATGAGCAGTTCTTC	CASSGTSGNRYNEQFF
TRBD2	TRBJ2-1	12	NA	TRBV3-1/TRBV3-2	TGTGCCAGCAGCCCAGGACTAGATGAGCAGTTCTTC	CASSPGLDEQFF
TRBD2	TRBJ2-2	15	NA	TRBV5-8	TGTGCCAGCAGCTTGGGGGGACTATCAACCGGGGAGCTGTTTTTT	CASSLGGLSTGELFF
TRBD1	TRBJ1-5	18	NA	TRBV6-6	TGTGCCAGCAGTCATAGCCCTCAGGGGGCCGGGAGCAATCAGCCCCAGCATTTT	CASSHSPQGAGSNQPQHF
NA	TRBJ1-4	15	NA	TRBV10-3	TGTGCCATCAGTGAGTCAGGGGCGGGGATTGAAAAACTGTTTTTT	CAISESGAGIEKLFF
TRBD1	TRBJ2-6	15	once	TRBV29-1	TGCAGCGTGGGGACAGTAGGGGCTGGGGCCAACGTCCTGACTTTC	CSVGTVGAGANVLTF
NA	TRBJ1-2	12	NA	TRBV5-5	TGTGCCAGCAGCTTGTGGGGGGATGGCTACACCTTC	CASSLWGDGYTF
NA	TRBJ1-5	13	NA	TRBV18	TGTGCCAGCTCACCCGCCGGGGATCAGCCCCAGCATTTT	CASSPAGDQPQHF
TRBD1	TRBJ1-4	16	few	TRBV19	TGTGCCAGTAAAGGGGACAGGGTTACAACTAATGAAAAACTGTTTTTT	CASKGDRVTTNEKLFF
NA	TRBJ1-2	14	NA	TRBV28	TGTGCCAGCAGCAAAGGACACAGCAACTATGGCTACACCTTC	CASSKGHSNYGYTF
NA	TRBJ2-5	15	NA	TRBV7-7	TGTGCTAGCAGCTTATTGGGGGGGGCTGGGGAGACCCAGTACTTC	CASSLLGGAGETQYF
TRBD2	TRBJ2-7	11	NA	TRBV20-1	TGCAGTTGCGGGAGTTTCCACGAGCAGTACTTC	CSCGSFHEQYF
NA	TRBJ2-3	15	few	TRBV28	TGTGCCAGCAGTACAGGGATCTCTGGCACAGATACGCAGTATTTT	CASSTGISGTDTQYF
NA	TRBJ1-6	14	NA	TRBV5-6	TGTGCCAGCAGCTTGCCGGCTCTAGGTTCACCCCTCCACTTT	CASSLPALGSPLHF
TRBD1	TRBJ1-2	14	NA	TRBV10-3	TGTGCCATCGGGGACAGGGTTTCCAACTATGGCTACACCTTC	CAIGDRVSNYGYTF
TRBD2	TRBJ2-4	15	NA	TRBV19	TGTGCCAGTAGTATCCCCAGCGGGGGCGGAAACATTCAGTACTTC	CASSIPSGGGNIQYF
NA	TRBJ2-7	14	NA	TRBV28	TGTGCCAGCAGCGTCGTCGGGAGCCCGTTCGAGCAGTACTTC	CASSVVGSPFEQYF
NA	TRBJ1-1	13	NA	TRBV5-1	TGCGCCAGCAAGATCCCCGGGAAGGTTGAAGCTTTCTTT	CASKIPGKVEAFF
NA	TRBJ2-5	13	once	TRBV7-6	TGTGCCAGCAGCAGGAACAGGGCGGAGACCCAGTACTTC	CASSRNRAETQYF
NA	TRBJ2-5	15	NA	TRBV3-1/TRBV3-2	TGTGCCAGCAGCCAGTGGTCAGGACTTCAAGAGACCCAGTACTTC	CASSQWSGLQETQYF
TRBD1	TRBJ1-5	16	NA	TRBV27	TGTGCCAGCAGTTTCGGGACAGGGGGTAGCAATCAGCCCCAGCATTTT	CASSFGTGGSNQPQHF
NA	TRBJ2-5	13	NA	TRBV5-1	TGCGCCAGCAGCGTGGACTGGCAAGAGACCCAGTACTTC	CASSVDWQETQYF
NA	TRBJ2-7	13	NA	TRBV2	TGTGCCAGCAGCGGGGAGACCCCCTACGAGCAGTACTTC	CASSGETPYEQYF
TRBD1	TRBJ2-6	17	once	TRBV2	TGTGCCAGCAGGCGCCGGGACAGGGTACCTGGGGCCAACGTCCTGACTTTC	CASRRRDRVPGANVLTF
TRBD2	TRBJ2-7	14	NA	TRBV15	TGTGCCACCAGCACACTAGCGGGAGGCCAAGAGCAGTACTTC	CATSTLAGGQEQYF
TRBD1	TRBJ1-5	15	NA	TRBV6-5	TGTGCCAGCAGTCCAGGGACAGGGAGCAATCAGCCCCAGCATTTT	CASSPGTGSNQPQHF
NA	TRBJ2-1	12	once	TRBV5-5	TGTGCCAGCGCCGGGGGGCAGGTTGAGCAGTTCTTC	CASAGGQVEQFF
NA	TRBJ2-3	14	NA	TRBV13	TGTGCCAGCAGCCATCGGACTACCACAGATACGCAGTATTTT	CASSHRTTTDTQYF
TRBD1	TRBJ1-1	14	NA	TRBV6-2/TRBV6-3	TGTGCCAGCAGCCGGGGACAGGGGGCAGTTGAAGCTTTCTTT	CASSRGQGAVEAFF
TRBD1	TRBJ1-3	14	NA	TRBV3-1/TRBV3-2	TGTGCCAGCAAGGGGACAGGGACGGGAAACACCATATATTTT	CASKGTGTGNTIYF
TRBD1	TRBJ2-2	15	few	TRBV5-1	TGCGCCAGCAGCTTGGGGACAGGGTCCACCGGGGAGCTGTTTTTT	CASSLGTGSTGELFF
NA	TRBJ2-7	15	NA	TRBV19	TGTGCCAGTAGTTCCACAGGATACGGGTCCTACGAGCAGTACTTC	CASSSTGYGSYEQYF
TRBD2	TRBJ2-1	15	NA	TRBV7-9	TGTGCCAGCGCGACTAGCGGGAGGTACAACAATGAGCAGTTCTTC	CASATSGRYNNEQFF
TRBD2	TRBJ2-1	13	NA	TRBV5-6	TGTGCCAGCAGTCCGGGACTAGCGGGGCCTCAGTTCTTC	CASSPGLAGPQFF
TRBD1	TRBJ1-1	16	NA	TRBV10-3	TGTGCCATCAGCCAAGATAGAGGACAGGGATACACTGAAGCTTTCTTT	CAISQDRGQGYTEAFF
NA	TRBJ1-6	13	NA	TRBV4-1	TGCGCCAGCAGGGAGGGATATAATTCACCCCTCCACTTT	CASREGYNSPLHF
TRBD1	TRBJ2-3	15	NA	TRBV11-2	TGTGCCAGCAGCTCAACCCCGACAGGGACAGATACGCAGTATTTT	CASSSTPTGTDTQYF
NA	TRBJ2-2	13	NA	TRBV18	TGTGCCAGCTCAAGCAACCAACTTGGGGAGCTGTTTTTT	CASSSNQLGELFF
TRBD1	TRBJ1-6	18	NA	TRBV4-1	TGCGCCAGCAGCCATCTCCAGCATGAAGGGACAGGGGCTTCACCCCTCCACTTT	CASSHLQHEGTGASPLHF
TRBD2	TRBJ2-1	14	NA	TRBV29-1	TGCAGCGTTGTGGGGGGGGGAAACTACAATGAGCAGTTCTTC	CSVVGGGNYNEQFF
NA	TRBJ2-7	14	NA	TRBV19	TGTGCCAGTAGTCCCCGCCATCGGTCCTACGAGCAGTACTTC	CASSPRHRSYEQYF
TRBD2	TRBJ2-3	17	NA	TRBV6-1	TGTGCCAGCAGTGAAGAGAGGACTAGCGGCAGCTGGGATACGCAGTATTTT	CASSEERTSGSWDTQYF
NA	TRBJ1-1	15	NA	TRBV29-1	TGCAGCGTTGATCCGGGGGGAGCTATGAACACTGAAGCTTTCTTT	CSVDPGGAMNTEAFF
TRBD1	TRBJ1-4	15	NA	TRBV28	TGTGCCAGCAGACGAACGACAGGGTTGATTGAAAAACTGTTTTTT	CASRRTTGLIEKLFF
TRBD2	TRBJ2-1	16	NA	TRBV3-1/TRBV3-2	TGTGCCAGCAGCCAAACTAGCGGGGCGTCCTACAATGAGCAGTTCTTC	CASSQTSGASYNEQFF
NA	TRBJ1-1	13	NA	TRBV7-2	TGTGCCAGCAGCTCCTATAAGAACACTGAAGCTTTCTTT	CASSSYKNTEAFF
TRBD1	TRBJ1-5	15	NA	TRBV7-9	TGTGCCAGCAGCTTAGCGGACAGGATTAATCAGCCCCAGCATTTT	CASSLADRINQPQHF